This T cell receptor (beta chain) was documented in a study of T cells in Graves' hyperthyroidism and ophthalmopathy. Note on this clonotype: The antigen remains unidentified.

The CDR3 extends over 13 amino acids. Germline lookup yields CDR1 DFQATT and CDR2 SNEGSKA (reference sequence). V lost 0 bases, J lost 2 bases, and 6 bases lay in between. RNA transcripts gave rise to amplified TCR beta CDR3 regions. With the HTBI primer set, the TCR CDR3 went through a first round of RT-PCR. TCRdb redid the calling of the multiplex PCR reads with MiXCR, one entry per CDR3 protein. The data show nearly 750,000 distinct CDR3 sequences, just over 35% seen once. Study results and caveats: The blood repertoire included most of the expanded thyroid clonotypes above 0.001. Ophthalmopathy got predicted by the model a median approximately 6.4 months before its onset.

What was sequenced was blood. This receptor was identified in a woman aged 40-49 years with Graves' hyperthyroidism. The V call is TRBV20-1, the J call TRBJ2-3; D not certain. CDR3 loop: CSARDPVTDTQYF. In nucleotides, the CDR3 is TGCAGTGCTAGAGATCCGGTCACAGATACGCAGTATTTT.